Shown below are 19 T cell receptor beta chains from a single sample sequenced in a study of Tregs in tolerant kidney transplant recipients. Clones were sequenced by immunoSEQ multiplex PCR, and TCRdb holds only the in-frame ones, with some missing. The data contain roughly 80,000 clones, around 90% of them singletons. The specimen was Tregs from blood, collected before the transplant. These TCRs come from a human donor who received a combined kidney and bone marrow transplant.

The rearrangement uses TRBV7-2 and TRBJ2-5; no clear D. This CDR3 has 15 residues. V lost 2 bases and J lost 0, with 10 bases in between. CDR1 SGHTA and CDR2 FQGNSA come from the germline V gene. The CDR3 protein is CASSLRAEHQETQYF. The CDR3 DNA reads as TGTGCCAGCAGCTTAAGGGCAGAACACCAAGAGACCCAGTACTTC.

The chain links TRBV6-1 to TRBJ1-1; TRBD1 agrees at 7 bases. Germline loops: CDR1 MNHNS, CDR2 SASEGT. The CDR3 runs to 12 residues. The J segment lost 5 bases and the V segment lost 8 bases, leaving 5 bases of the junction unmatched. The CDR3 nucleotides are TGTGCCAGCTGCAGGGGGAGGACTGAAGCTTTCTTT. Translating gives CASCRGRTEAFF.

The genes are TRBV4-2 and TRBJ1-2, with unresolved D. CDR3 size: 14 residues. Germline V gene sequence: CDR1 LGHNA, CDR2 YNFKEQ. Trimming removed 0 bases at V and 3 bases at J, with 8 bases between. Here the CDR3 reads CASSQDTGYYGYTF. The CDR3 nucleotides are TGTGCCAGCAGCCAAGATACGGGTTACTATGGCTACACCTTC.

The chain uses TRBV27 and TRBJ2-7; possibly TRBD1 for D (6 bases). Germline-derived CDR1 and CDR2 are MNHEY and SMNVEV (reference sequence). V lost 6 bases to trimming and J lost 0 bases, with 18 bases between them. CDR3 length equals 16 residues. The CDR3 is CASRDLSGVGSYEQYF. The CDR3 region has the DNA TGTGCCAGCAGAGACTTATCAGGGGTTGGCTCCTACGAGCAGTACTTC.

The V gene is TRBV27, the J gene TRBJ2-7; D is unresolved. Trimming removed 3 bases from V and 2 bases from J, with 14 bases in between. This CDR3 has 15 residues. Per the germline V gene, CDR1 is MNHEY and CDR2 is SMNVEV (reference sequence). The CDR3 reads CASSFLGTTTYEQYF. The CDR3 DNA follows: TGTGCCAGCAGTTTTTTGGGCACGACAACCTACGAGCAGTACTTC.

The DNA of the CDR3 is TGTGCCAGCTCACCGGAGTTAAGCACTGAAGCTTTCTTT. This sequence encodes CASSPELSTEAFF. V usage is TRBV18 and J usage is TRBJ1-1; D is unresolved. The CDR3 totals 13 residues. Trimming shortened V by 3 bases and J by 4 bases, and 9 bases separated the two germline ends. Germline CDR1 and CDR2: KGHSH and LQKENI.

V gene TRBV27 combines with J gene TRBJ2-1; 10 positions match TRBD1. This CDR3 comprises 16 residues. Germline CDR1 and CDR2: MNHEY and SMNVEV (reference sequence). J lost 7 bases, V lost 6 bases, and 12 bases had no gene match. CDR3 region: CASSRQGARGRNEQFF. The DNA for the CDR3 is TGTGCCAGCAGCAGACAGGGGGCACGTGGACGGAATGAGCAGTTCTTC.

J is TRBJ2-1 and V is TRBV15; TRBD2 matches at 10 bases. The length of the CDR3 is 19 residues. Trimming at V came to 0 bases and at J to 0 bases, leaving 8 bases not matched to a gene. The V gene's germline CDR1 is LNHNV and CDR2 YYDKDF (reference sequence). The CDR3 protein is CATSRDLGSGRFSYNEQFF. In DNA form, the CDR3 reads TGTGCCACCAGCAGAGATCTTGGTAGCGGGAGGTTCTCCTACAATGAGCAGTTCTTC.

The chain combines TRBV5-1 with TRBJ2-3, with D unclear. This CDR3 has 14 residues. Germline lookup yields CDR1 SGHRS and CDR2 YFSETQ. V dropped 0 bases and J dropped 0 bases, with 5 bases sitting between them. The CDR3 region has the DNA TGCGCCAGCAGCTTGGGCCCTAGCACAGATACGCAGTATTTT. Translated: CASSLGPSTDTQYF.

This clone appeared a single time. The V call is TRBV30, the J call TRBJ2-5; D not certain. Trimming removed 3 bases at V and 2 bases at J, with 4 bases between. The germline V gene encodes CDR1 GTSNPN and CDR2 SVGIG (reference sequence). The CDR3 is 11 amino acids. The CDR3 nucleotides read TGTGCCTGGAGCGAGCAAGAGACCCAGTACTTC. Translated, it gives CAWSEQETQYF.

This clone appeared a few times. This chain joins TRBV19 and TRBJ1-2, with a weak D call TRBD1 (5 bases). From germline, CDR1 is LNHDA and CDR2 SQIVND (reference sequence). The CDR3 is made up of 14 amino acids. Trimming cost V 0 bases and J 6 bases, with 11 bases left between them. The CDR3 sequence is CASSIDRTIHGYTF. CDR3 in DNA: TGTGCCAGTAGTATAGACCGGACAATCCATGGCTACACCTTC.

V is TRBV19 and J is TRBJ1-5; no clear D gene. With 3 bases removed from V and 4 bases from J, the gap between germline ends came to 7 bases. The germline V gene encodes CDR1 LNHDA and CDR2 SQIVND (reference sequence). This CDR3 has 13 residues. The CDR3 sequence is CASSIFRNQPQHF. The DNA for the CDR3 is TGTGCCAGTAGTATTTTTAGGAATCAGCCCCAGCATTTT.

This clone was picked up one time. This chain uses TRBV7-6 with TRBJ1-1; the D is unclear. CDR1 and CDR2 (germline): SGHVS, FNYEAQ. The CDR3 runs 13 residues. V was shortened by 5 bases and J by 6 bases, with 13 bases between the two germline ends. Here the CDR3 DNA reads TGTGCCAGCAGCGGGCTGCGTGCGGCTGAAGCTTTCTTT. Encoded protein: CASSGLRAAEAFF.

The chain links TRBV19 to TRBJ2-3; 11 bases are a match to TRBD2. The germline V gene has CDR1 LNHDA and CDR2 SQIVND (reference sequence). The V segment lost 5 bases and the J segment 6 bases; nucleotides outside the gene matches: 10. The length of the CDR3 is 16 residues. The CDR3 loop reads CASSAILAGASDTQYF. The CDR3 bases are TGTGCCAGTAGTGCCATACTAGCGGGAGCTAGTGATACGCAGTATTTT.

The CDR3 nucleotides are TGTGCCAGCAGTCCTCCGGGACTAGCGGATTACGAGCAGTACTTC. Its protein is CASSPPGLADYEQYF. This chain uses TRBV28 with TRBJ2-7, with TRBD2 matching over 11 bases. The CDR3 spans 15 residues. CDR1 is MDHEN and CDR2 is SYDVKM in the germline V gene. J lost 4 bases, V lost 5 bases, and 7 bases had no gene match.

The V call is TRBV28, the J call TRBJ2-2; 9 nucleotides match TRBD1. The V segment lost 5 bases and the J segment 3 bases; nucleotides outside the gene matches: 4. This CDR3 has 15 amino acids. The V gene's germline CDR1 is MDHEN and CDR2 SYDVKM. In nucleotides, the CDR3 is TGTGCCAGCAGTAGGGGGGACAGGGACACCGGGGAGCTGTTTTTT. Translating it yields CASSRGDRDTGELFF.

This rearrangement joins TRBV18 to TRBJ1-6; D is unresolved. From germline, CDR1 is KGHSH and CDR2 LQKENI. This CDR3 region has 12 residues. V lost 4 bases to trimming and J lost 9 bases, with 7 bases between them. This chain's CDR3 is CASSREGSPLHF. The CDR3 nucleotides read TGTGCCAGCTCACGAGAGGGTTCACCCCTCCACTTT.

In nucleotides, the CDR3 is TGTGCCAGCAGCTTAGTAGGACACCGGCAGGACACCATATATTTT. It yields the protein CASSLVGHRQDTIYF. The chain combines TRBV7-2 with TRBJ1-3, with D tentatively TRBD1 (5 bases). The germline CDR1 and CDR2 sequences are SGHTA and FQGNSA. This CDR3 contains 15 residues. Trimming removed 1 base from V and 8 bases from J, with 15 bases in between.

This chain uses TRBV19 with TRBJ2-7, with 7 bases aligning to TRBD1. CDR3 length: 12 residues. From germline, CDR1 is LNHDA and CDR2 SQIVND (reference sequence). V shed 8 bases and J 3 bases; nucleotides not matched to a gene: 4. The CDR3, as DNA: TGTGCCAGTTCCTACAGGGGCTACGAGCAGTACTTC. It is translated as CASSYRGYEQYF.